This is a list of T cell receptor beta chains from one sample in a study of beta chain features in type 1 diabetes. Profiling relied on immunoSEQ multiplex PCR, and the TCRdb table lists in-frame clones only, not all of them. The sample has 140,000 to 150,000 clones, roughly 48% seen once; the top ten hold around 0.45%. Specimen: Tregs from blood. The receptors here all came from a man aged 18 to 29 in good health. Each CDR3 is given with its conserved first and last residue. Each record gives: clone size, V gene, J gene, D gene, CDR3 protein, CDR3 DNA. D genes are given only for firm matches. Part of the rows lack a size; the others show once, few, many or a class for expanded clones.

size: .
V: TRBV30
J: TRBJ2-5
D: TRBD2
CDR3: CAWSMGLPQETQYF
DNA: TGTGCCTGGAGTATGGGACTACCCCAAGAGACCCAGTACTTC

size: few
V: TRBV7-2
J: TRBJ1-1
D: .
CDR3: CASSLYAELNTEAFF
DNA: TGTGCCAGCAGCTTATACGCGGAACTGAACACTGAAGCTTTCTTT

size: .
V: TRBV10-1
J: TRBJ2-1
D: TRBD1
CDR3: CASRKPGQGAHEQFF
DNA: TGCGCCAGCAGAAAGCCGGGACAGGGGGCACATGAGCAGTTCTTC

size: few
V: TRBV7-2
J: TRBJ2-7
D: TRBD2
CDR3: CASSLVASGNPYEQYF
DNA: TGTGCCAGCAGCTTAGTTGCTAGCGGGAACCCCTACGAGCAGTACTTC

size: few
V: TRBV7-2
J: TRBJ2-7
D: TRBD1
CDR3: CASSRWTGGSYEQYF
DNA: TGTGCCAGCAGCAGATGGACAGGGGGCTCCTACGAGCAGTACTTC

size: few
V: TRBV28
J: TRBJ1-4
D: .
CDR3: CASLSPTNEKLFF
DNA: TGTGCCAGCTTGAGTCCAACTAATGAAAAACTGTTTTTT

size: .
V: TRBV6-5
J: TRBJ1-4
D: .
CDR3: CASSMLLLNEKLFF
DNA: TGTGCCAGCAGCATGCTATTACTCAATGAAAAACTGTTTTTT

size: .
V: TRBV5-5
J: TRBJ1-1
D: .
CDR3: CASSLQGRGEAFF
DNA: TGTGCCAGCAGCTTGCAGGGGCGCGGTGAAGCTTTCTTT

size: .
V: TRBV7-2
J: TRBJ2-1
D: TRBD2
CDR3: CASSLRAASGSYNEQFF
DNA: TGTGCCAGCAGCCTTCGGGCGGCTAGCGGGAGTTACAATGAGCAGTTCTTC

size: .
V: TRBV7-2
J: TRBJ1-2
D: .
CDR3: CASSFWSANYGYTF
DNA: TGTGCCAGCAGCTTTTGGTCAGCTAACTATGGCTACACCTTC

size: .
V: TRBV5-1
J: TRBJ2-2
D: .
CDR3: CASSFFGQGRTGELFF
DNA: TGCGCCAGCAGCTTTTTTGGGCAGGGGCGCACCGGGGAGCTGTTTTTT

size: .
V: TRBV7-2
J: TRBJ2-7
D: .
CDR3: CASSLVGRYEQYF
DNA: TGTGCCAGCAGCTTAGTGGGGCGCTACGAGCAGTACTTC

size: once
V: TRBV6-1
J: TRBJ2-5
D: .
CDR3: CASSEGWQSETQYF
DNA: TGTGCCAGCAGTGAAGGTTGGCAGTCGGAGACCCAGTACTTC

size: .
V: TRBV20-1
J: TRBJ2-1
D: .
CDR3: CSARPVLEQFF
DNA: TGCAGTGCTAGACCGGTCCTCGAGCAGTTCTTC

size: .
V: TRBV4-3
J: TRBJ2-1
D: TRBD2
CDR3: CASSQDRWGGYNEQFF
DNA: TGCGCCAGCAGCCAAGATCGTTGGGGAGGGTACAATGAGCAGTTCTTC

size: .
V: TRBV7-2
J: TRBJ2-6
D: .
CDR3: CASFSGVLTF
DNA: TGTGCCTCTTTTTCGGGCGTCCTGACTTTC

size: .
V: TRBV20-1
J: TRBJ2-7
D: .
CDR3: CSARVSHEQYF
DNA: TGCAGTGCTAGAGTTAGCCACGAGCAGTACTTC

size: .
V: TRBV5-4
J: TRBJ2-2
D: TRBD1
CDR3: CASSATGTGELFF
DNA: TGTGCCAGCAGCGCGACAGGGACCGGGGAGCTGTTTTTT

size: few
V: TRBV19
J: TRBJ1-2
D: .
CDR3: CASSPLSRTSYGYTF
DNA: TGTGCCAGTAGTCCCCTTTCGAGAACCTCCTATGGCTACACCTTC

size: .
V: TRBV6-1
J: TRBJ2-5
D: .
CDR3: CASRTGETQYF
DNA: TGTGCCAGCCGAACGGGAGAGACCCAGTACTTC

size: .
V: TRBV7-2
J: TRBJ2-5
D: TRBD1
CDR3: CASSRDRARGWQYF
DNA: TGTGCCAGCAGCCGAGACAGGGCAAGGGGGTGGCAGTACTTC

size: .
V: TRBV18
J: TRBJ1-2
D: .
CDR3: CASSAAGGLYGYTF
DNA: TGTGCCAGCTCCGCAGCGGGCGGCCTCTATGGCTACACCTTC

size: few
V: TRBV7-2
J: TRBJ2-7
D: TRBD2
CDR3: CASSFGGTSGRISEQYF
DNA: TGTGCCAGCAGCTTCGGGGGGACTAGCGGGAGGATTAGTGAGCAGTACTTC

size: .
V: TRBV15
J: TRBJ2-4
D: .
CDR3: CATSRDRVGAKNIQYF
DNA: TGTGCCACCAGCAGAGACAGGGTCGGGGCCAAAAACATTCAGTACTTC

size: few
V: TRBV5-1
J: TRBJ2-6
D: .
CDR3: CASSLAGRAPGANVLTF
DNA: TGCGCCAGCAGCTTGGCCGGCAGGGCTCCTGGGGCCAACGTCCTGACTTTC

size: .
V: TRBV4-1
J: TRBJ1-5
D: .
CDR3: CASRAQGPNQPQHF
DNA: TGCGCCAGCAGGGCGCAGGGCCCGAATCAGCCCCAGCATTTT

size: .
V: TRBV28
J: TRBJ2-7
D: TRBD2
CDR3: CASSFPGGVEQYF
DNA: TGTGCCAGCAGTTTTCCGGGGGGGGTCGAGCAGTACTTC